The 26 T cell receptor beta chains reported below all come from one sample, sequenced in a study of T cell responses to AZD1222 COVID-19 vaccine. Measured with immunoSEQ multiplex PCR; TCRdb has only the in-frame clones, and not every one. The data show 90,000 to 150,000 clones, roughly 90% seen once. The sample here was peripheral blood, taken on day 0 of AZD1222 vaccination. Receptors were obtained from an adult in good health.

This chain joins TRBV6-5 and TRBJ1-1; D is perhaps TRBD1 (5 bases). The CDR3 runs to 12 residues. CDR1 and CDR2 from the germline V gene are MNHEY and SVGAGI. The germline V and J ends were trimmed by 8 bases and 3 bases, with 10 bases remaining between them. CDR3 sequence: CASVRGDTEAFF. The CDR3 nucleotides read TGTGCCAGCGTCCGGGGGGACACTGAAGCTTTCTTT.

V usage is TRBV5-1 and J usage is TRBJ1-4; tentatively, D is TRBD1 (5 bases). This CDR3 is 15 amino acids long. V was cut by 4 bases and J by 4 bases, with 14 bases left in between. The V gene's germline CDR1 is SGHRS and CDR2 YFSETQ. The CDR3 sequence: CASSPRWDRNEKLFF. CDR3 DNA sequence: TGCGCCAGCAGCCCAAGATGGGACCGTAATGAAAAACTGTTTTTT.

This clone was seen once. The chain couples TRBV27 to TRBJ1-2, with 8 bases that match TRBD1. The CDR3 spans 15 residues. The V gene's germline CDR1 is MNHEY and CDR2 SMNVEV (reference sequence). The trim removed 3 bases at V and 1 base at J, leaving 4 bases unmatched. In nucleotides, the CDR3 is TGTGCCAGCAGTTTTGGGACAGGCTTTAACTATGGCTACACCTTC. The encoded protein is CASSFGTGFNYGYTF.

The chain recombines TRBV16 with TRBJ2-3; D is undetermined. The ends were cut back, 8 bases at V and 8 bases at J, with 14 bases in the middle. Germline CDR1 reads KGHSY; CDR2 reads FQNENV. This CDR3 contains 12 residues. In DNA form, the CDR3 reads TGTGCCAGCTCTACCTTGTATGGTACGCAGTATTTT. Amino acids: CASSTLYGTQYF.

This clone qualifies as medium-sized. The chain links TRBV28 to TRBJ1-1; D is uncertain. The CDR3 is 14 residues long. Germline V CDR1 and CDR2: MDHEN, SYDVKM. V gave up 8 bases and J gave up 1 base, with 14 bases separating them. The CDR3 sequence is CASSTWRGNTEAFF. The CDR3, as DNA: TGTGCCAGCTCCACCTGGCGCGGGAACACTGAAGCTTTCTTT.

This sequence joins TRBV6-5 and TRBJ2-7, with D tentatively TRBD2 (6 bases). The ends were cut back, 5 bases at V and 1 base at J, with 15 bases in the middle. The V gene's germline CDR1 is MNHEY and CDR2 SVGAGI. The CDR3 sequence is 15 residues long. In DNA, the CDR3 is TGTGCCAGCAGTCGCGGCGGGGATTATTCCTACGAGCAGTACTTC. Its translation is CASSRGGDYSYEQYF.

The chain combines TRBV2 with TRBJ2-1, with 14 bases identical to TRBD2. Losses at the gene ends were 6 bases for V and 9 bases for J; bases not matched to a gene: 7. The CDR3 length is 15 residues. From germline, CDR1 is SNHLY and CDR2 FYNNEI. CDR3 loop: CASRTGLAGVGEQFF. The CDR3, as DNA: TGTGCCAGCAGGACGGGACTAGCGGGAGTTGGTGAGCAGTTCTTC.

V is TRBV12-5 and J is TRBJ2-7; D not resolved. The CDR3 is 14 residues long. Germline V gene lookup returns CDR1 LGHNT and CDR2 FRNRAP. The V gene lost 3 bases and the J gene lost 0 bases, with 9 bases spanning the gap. The CDR3 nucleotides read TGTGCTAGTGGTTTTTGGGGAATCTCCTACGAGCAGTACTTC. Protein: CASGFWGISYEQYF.

The J gene is TRBJ2-1, the V gene TRBV2, with D perhaps being TRBD1 or TRBD2 (6 bases each). V lost 10 bases, J lost 6 bases, and 16 bases lay in between. The CDR3 sequence is 13 residues long. Germline V gene data show CDR1 as SNHLY and CDR2 as FYNNEI. Written as DNA, the CDR3 is TGTGCCACCGAGTTAGGGGGGTTCAATGAGCAGTTCTTC. Translated, it gives CATELGGFNEQFF.

V is TRBV10-3 and J is TRBJ2-7; 8 nucleotides agree with TRBD2. The length of the CDR3 is 16 residues. The V gene end was trimmed by 3 bases and the J gene end by 0 bases; junction bases not matched to a gene: 7. The germline V gene has CDR1 ENHRY and CDR2 SYGVKD. The CDR3 is CAISDPSGTSSYEQYF. The CDR3, as DNA: TGTGCCATCAGTGACCCAAGCGGGACTAGCTCCTACGAGCAGTACTTC.

The table lists this clone with a few counts. The chain combines TRBV7-9 with TRBJ1-2; TRBD1 is a possible D gene (6 bases). This CDR3 is built from 16 residues. CDR1 SEHNR and CDR2 FQNEAQ come from the germline V gene (reference sequence). The V and J ends lost 5 bases and 7 bases respectively, with 23 bases between them. CDR3 residues: CASSLNRVWISGGYTF. DNA for the CDR3: TGTGCCAGCAGCCTAAACAGGGTTTGGATATCGGGTGGCTACACCTTC.

The chain joins TRBV5-1 to TRBJ1-1; D may be TRBD1 (6 bases). This CDR3 spans 15 amino acids. With 4 bases removed from V and 4 bases from J, the gap between germline ends came to 17 bases. Germline V gene lookup returns CDR1 SGHRS and CDR2 YFSETQ. The CDR3 DNA reads TGCGCCAGCAGCCCCGCAACAGGGAGGAGCACTGAAGCTTTCTTT. As protein: CASSPATGRSTEAFF. Complete variable domain (other parts from reference TRBV5-1 and TRBJ1-1): KAGVTQTPRYLIKTRGQQVTLSCSPISGHRSVSWYQQTPGQGLQFLFEYFSETQRNKGNFPGRFSGRQFSNSRSEMNVSTLELGDSALYLCASSPATGRSTEAFFGQGTRLTVV.

The chain recombines TRBV2 with TRBJ1-3; TRBD1 matches at 8 bases. CDR3 length: 16 amino acids. Germline lookup yields CDR1 SNHLY and CDR2 FYNNEI. Trimming removed 5 bases from V and 0 bases from J; junction bases left unmatched: 6. The CDR3 nucleotides are TGTGCCAGCAGTCGACAGGGGTCGGGCTCTGGAAACACCATATATTTT. Its translation: CASSRQGSGSGNTIYF.

The chain employs TRBV5-1 and TRBJ2-6, with a possible D match to TRBD1 (6 bases). CDR1 and CDR2 from the germline V gene are SGHRS and YFSETQ. V lost 5 bases, J lost 0 bases, and 9 bases lay in between. The CDR3 is made up of 15 amino acids. The CDR3 loop is CASRDSSSGANVLTF. Written as DNA, the CDR3 is TGCGCCAGCAGGGACAGTAGCTCTGGGGCCAACGTCCTGACTTTC.

The V call is TRBV7-3, the J call TRBJ2-5; no clear D gene. There are 13 residues in the CDR3. The germline V gene has CDR1 SGHTA and CDR2 FQGTGA. V lost 1 base and J 5 bases, leaving 8 bases between the germline ends. In nucleotides, the CDR3 is TGTGCCAGCAGCTTAAAGGGTAACGAGACCCAGTACTTC. It yields the protein CASSLKGNETQYF.

V and J are TRBV6-5 and TRBJ2-1, with 7 bases matching TRBD2. The germline CDR1 and CDR2 sequences are MNHEY and SVGAGI. This CDR3 contains 12 residues. The junction had 7 bases not matched to a gene; V was cut back by 4 bases and J by 13 bases. This chain's CDR3 is CASSSLGGSQFF. The CDR3 DNA sequence: TGTGCCAGCAGTTCCCTGGGCGGGAGCCAGTTCTTC.

V is TRBV6-2 or TRBV6-3 and J is TRBJ2-5; D remains ambiguous. With 6 bases removed from V and 5 bases from J, the gap between germline ends came to 13 bases. Germline V gene lookup returns CDR1 MNHEY and CDR2 SVGEGT. This CDR3 spans 13 amino acids. The CDR3 here is CASSLYSLETQYF. In nucleotides, the CDR3 is TGTGCCAGCAGCCTATACAGTTTGGAGACCCAGTACTTC.

The chain combines TRBV12-3 or TRBV12-4 with TRBJ1-4, with D tentatively TRBD1 (6 bases). The CDR3 has 13 amino acids. The V gene lost 2 bases and the J gene lost 8 bases, with 9 bases spanning the gap. The CDR3, as DNA: TGTGCCAGCAGTTTACGAGGGGGGGAAAAACTGTTTTTT. This encodes CASSLRGGEKLFF.

The rearrangement joins TRBV11-2 to TRBJ2-7; 8 positions match TRBD1. Per germline, CDR1 SGHAT and CDR2 FQNNGV. The CDR3 extends over 15 amino acids. After removal of 3 bases from V and 5 bases from J, the junction contained 9 bases not matched to a gene. CDR3 sequence: CASSFFRTGLHEQYF. The CDR3 nucleotides are TGTGCCAGCAGCTTTTTCAGGACAGGGCTTCACGAGCAGTACTTC.

This clone was seen just once. The rearrangement uses TRBV24-1 and TRBJ2-1; a weak D match, TRBD1 (7 bases). The germline CDR1 and CDR2 sequences are KGHDR and SFDVKD. The CDR3 runs 17 residues. Trimming took 2 bases from V and 0 from J, leaving 13 bases between them. This chain's CDR3 is CATSDSHRGLSYNEQFF. CDR3 nucleotide sequence: TGTGCCACCAGTGATTCCCACAGGGGACTCTCCTACAATGAGCAGTTCTTC.

For the CDR3, the DNA is TGTGCCAGCAGTTACTCGTATCTGGATGAGCAGTTCTTC. It specifies CASSYSYLDEQFF. The rearrangement links TRBV6-5 to TRBJ2-1, with no clear D. CDR3 length equals 13 residues. Trimming took off 0 bases at V and 8 bases at J, with 8 bases between the two ends. Germline V gives CDR1 MNHEY, CDR2 SVGAGI.

The chain is built from TRBV5-6 and TRBJ1-5; D is ambiguous. Germline loops: CDR1 SGHDT, CDR2 YYEEEE. The V gene lost 0 bases and the J gene lost 6 bases, with 7 bases spanning the gap. This CDR3 comprises 13 residues. CDR3 region: CASSLGTFQPQHF. Here the CDR3 DNA reads TGTGCCAGCAGCTTGGGTACTTTTCAGCCCCAGCATTTT.

V usage is TRBV5-5 and J usage is TRBJ2-1; 11 bases are shared with TRBD1. The junction had 15 bases not matched to a gene; V was cut back by 4 bases and J by 0 bases. The germline V gene encodes CDR1 SGHKS and CDR2 YYEKEE (reference sequence). The CDR3 is made up of 20 amino acids. CDR3 in DNA: TGTGCCAGCAGCAGAAGTGGGACAGGGGGTCTATCAGGCTCCTACAATGAGCAGTTCTTC. This encodes CASSRSGTGGLSGSYNEQFF.

The V gene is TRBV13, the J gene TRBJ2-7; D gene unclear. CDR1 and CDR2 from the germline V gene are PRHDT and FYEKMQ (reference sequence). This CDR3 has 15 amino acids. Trimming pared 1 base from V and 0 bases from J, leaving 10 bases between. CDR3 sequence reads: CASSLETPSSYEQYF. The DNA of the CDR3 is TGTGCCAGCAGCTTAGAGACCCCGAGCTCCTACGAGCAGTACTTC.

The chain employs TRBV15 and TRBJ1-1; D remains unclear. The CDR3 extends over 13 amino acids. Germline CDR1 is LNHNV and CDR2 is YYDKDF (reference sequence). V was pared by 0 bases and J by 0 bases, with 2 bases between. CDR3 in DNA: TGTGCCACCAGCAGAGACGTGAACACTGAAGCTTTCTTT. This translates into CATSRDVNTEAFF. The variable domain in full, completed from reference TRBV15 and TRBJ1-1, reads DAMVIQNPRYQVTQFGKPVTLSCSQTLNHNVMYWYQQKSSQAPKLLFHYYDKDFNNEADTPDNFQSRRPNTSFCFLDIRSPGLGDTAMYLCATSRDVNTEAFFGQGTRLTVV.

The CDR3 sequence is CAISEFSGGPKFNEQFF. CDR3 in DNA: TGTGCCATCAGTGAGTTTAGCGGGGGCCCCAAGTTCAATGAGCAGTTCTTC. The genes are TRBV10-3 and TRBJ2-1; TRBD2 matches 9 bases. The CDR3 spans 17 residues. Germline loops: CDR1 ENHRY, CDR2 SYGVKD. Trimming at V came to 1 base and at J to 6 bases, leaving 10 bases not matched to a gene.